The 7 T cell receptor beta chains in this list originate from one sample, sequenced in a study of T cells expressing NK-cell markers. One entry per CDR3 protein, without DNA, is what TCRdb gives after re-calling the 5' RACE reads. The listing contains nearly 8,000 distinct CDR3 sequences. The sample consisted of blood T cells: a sorted CD56 or NKG2C T cell subset, CD4+ or CD8+ T cells, or bulk PBMC T cells (not recorded which). These receptor sequences come from a man aged 18-30 years in good health.

The chain has TRBV23-1 and TRBJ2-2; the D call from TCRdb, TRBD2, cannot be confirmed without DNA. TRBV23-1 is recorded as an ORF, its role being uncertain. This CDR3 has 16 amino acids. CDR3 residues: CASSQRGRGETGELFF.

The chain employs TRBV5-5 and TRBJ2-3; TCRdb's D call, TRBD1, is unchecked because there is no DNA. CDR3 length: 15 amino acids. Germline loops: CDR1 SGHKS, CDR2 YYEKEE (reference sequence). The CDR3 spells CASSLWGGSTDTQYF.

This clonotype is classed as medium-sized by frequency. The chain has TRBV2 and TRBJ2-3. CDR1 is SNHLY, CDR2 FYNNEI, per germline. The CDR3 consists of 14 residues. The CDR3 sequence: CASSTMGYTDTQYF.

The CDR3 protein is CASRPTWAGELFF. The chain recombines TRBV27 with TRBJ2-2. The germline CDR1 and CDR2 sequences are MNHEY and SMNVEV (reference sequence). The CDR3 covers 13 residues.

V is TRBV19 and J is TRBJ2-5. CDR1 LNHDA and CDR2 SQIVND come from the germline V gene (reference sequence). The CDR3 covers 13 residues. This CDR3 reads CASSIGNQETQYF.

The rearrangement uses TRBV7-6 and TRBJ2-2; TCRdb's D gene call, TRBD1, goes unchecked for lack of DNA. Germline assignment: CDR1 SGHVS and CDR2 FNYEAQ. This CDR3 region has 15 residues. The CDR3 loop reads CASSFSLPVSGELFF. The full variable domain, completed using reference TRBV7-6 and TRBJ2-2, is GAGVSQSPRYKVTKRGQDVALRCDPISGHVSLYWYRQALGQGPEFLTYFNYEAQQDKSGLPNDRFSAERPEGSISTLTIQRTEQRDSAMYRCASSFSLPVSGELFFGEGSRLTVL.

This clonotype ranks as medium-sized in terms of frequency. The V and J genes are TRBV6-5 and TRBJ1-5. CDR1 MNHEY and CDR2 SVGAGI come from the germline V gene. CDR3 size: 12 residues. This CDR3 is CASGPHNQPQHF.